This T cell receptor beta chain was recovered during a study of CD8 T cells in cerebrospinal fluid in Alzheimer's disease. Regarding the study as a whole: Compared with controls, mild cognitive impairment or Alzheimer's disease patients showed higher maximum CSF clone percentages. Versus healthy subjects, Alzheimer's patients more often had clones of at least 3%. Alzheimer's patients were not enriched for EBV-specific clones, which were not the most expanded.

The CDR3 is made up of 15 amino acids. CDR1 and CDR2 (germline): SGDLS, YYNGEE. TCRdb processed the 10x single-cell sequencing reads again and assigns one entry to each CDR3 protein, with no DNA. The sample table sets out 1,000 to 1,500 distinct CDR3 sequences. This clonotype is labeled large based on frequency. Its specificity is unknown. Sequenced: cerebrospinal fluid. The chain uses TRBV9 and TRBJ2-5; TCRdb gives TRBD2 as the D gene, but with no DNA this cannot be confirmed. This TCR came from a human donor with Alzheimer's disease. CDR3 loop: CASSVGGGGVETQYF.